This TCR beta chain was recorded in a study of T cells after yellow fever vaccination. Findings and limits, study-wide: Post-booster repertoires again held most primary-vaccination clones (about 96% CD4, about 88% CD8). The secondary response was weaker, and its peak arrived faster, on day 5 versus 15.

This clonotype was seen more than once but under ten times. Its antigen is not known. TCRdb reprocessed the 5' RACE reads with MiXCR, giving one entry per CDR3 protein. This sample has some 320,000 distinct CDR3 sequences, with roughly 9.4% found just once. The germline gives CDR1 SGHNT, CDR2 YYREEE (reference sequence). The junction had 11 bases not matched to a gene; V was cut back by 2 bases and J by 9 bases. CDR3 length equals 14 residues. The input for sequencing was PBMCs, taken on the day of the first yellow fever vaccination. This TCR came from a man younger than 30 who received the YFV17D yellow fever vaccine. The genes are TRBV5-4 and TRBJ2-7; the match to TRBD2 covers 7 bases. The DNA for the CDR3 is TGTGCCAGCAGCTTTTATCAGCGGGACCAGGGGCAGTACTTC. Translated: CASSFYQRDQGQYF. The full variable domain, in which reference TRBV5-4 and TRBJ2-7 provide the parts outside the CDR3, is ETGVTQSPTHLIKTRGQQVTLRCSSQSGHNTVSWYQQALGQGPQFIFQYYREEENGRGNFPPRFSGLQFPNYSSELNVNALELDDSALYLCASSFYQRDQGQYFGPGTRLTVT.